These T cell receptor beta chains were read from a single sample in a study of tumor-infiltrating lymphocytes in primary liver carcinoma. TCRdb reprocessed the multiplex PCR reads with MiXCR, giving one entry per CDR3 protein. The data contain a few hundred thousand distinct CDR3 sequences, around 50% of them singletons. Material for sequencing was peripheral blood. These receptors came from a woman younger than 45 with primary liver carcinoma and hepatitis B virus infection. Each CDR3 is given with its conserved first and last residue. D genes are given only for firm matches. The listing skips clone size in some rows; elsewhere it reads once, few, many or a size class.

v_call,j_call,clone_size,cdr3_length,d_call,cdr3_nt,cdr3_aa
TRBV29-1,TRBJ1-4,many,16,NA,TGCAGCGTCGGAGCCCCCGAGGGTGGGCCCGATGGGGGACTGTTTTTT,CSVGAPEGGPDGGLFF
TRBV28,TRBJ1-2,NA,14,TRBD1,TGTGCCAGCAGTTCCGACAGGGGGGGCTATGGCTACACCTTC,CASSSDRGGYGYTF
TRBV6-2/TRBV6-3,TRBJ2-1,few,17,TRBD2,TGTGCCAGCAGTTACGGAGTACTAGCGGGAGAGCCGGATGAGCAGTTCTTC,CASSYGVLAGEPDEQFF
TRBV7-8,TRBJ2-1,NA,15,NA,TGTGCCAGCAGCTTGGGACCCGTCTCTTACAATGAGCAGTTCTTC,CASSLGPVSYNEQFF
TRBV6-5,TRBJ2-2,few,13,NA,TGTGCCAGCAGCCAGGGACGGACCGGGGAGCTGTTTTTT,CASSQGRTGELFF
TRBV6-5,TRBJ2-7,NA,14,TRBD1,TGTGCCAGCAGTTACTTGACGGGACAGCACGAGCGGTACTTC,CASSYLTGQHERYF
TRBV23-1,TRBJ2-7,once,18,NA,TGCGCCAGCAGTCAATCTTGTCCCTACACTAGGGAGGCCTACGAGCAGTACTTC,CASSQSCPYTREAYEQYF
TRBV10-1,TRBJ2-3,NA,13,TRBD1,TGCGCCAGCAGTGAACAGGGGCCAGATACGCAGTATTTT,CASSEQGPDTQYF
TRBV28,TRBJ2-1,NA,13,NA,TGTGCCAGCAGTAGGGGGGGGAGGGGTGAGCAGTTCTTC,CASSRGGRGEQFF
TRBV12-3/TRBV12-4,TRBJ2-7,many,14,NA,TGTGCCAGCAGTTTAAGGGGCTTTTTCTACGAGCAGTACTTC,CASSLRGFFYEQYF
TRBV7-9,TRBJ1-2,NA,13,TRBD1,TGTGCCAGCGGACGGACAGGTTCTAAGGGCTACACCTTC,CASGRTGSKGYTF
TRBV11-2,TRBJ2-7,NA,15,NA,TGTGCCAGCAGCTTAGACCCTGTTGCCTCCTACGAGCAGTACTTC,CASSLDPVASYEQYF
TRBV29-1,TRBJ2-6,few,13,NA,TGCAGCGTCTCGCAAGCTGGGGCCAACGTCCTGACTTTC,CSVSQAGANVLTF
TRBV14,TRBJ1-1,NA,14,NA,TGTGCCAGCAGCCAATTCTCCTCGAACACTGAAGCTTTCTTT,CASSQFSSNTEAFF
TRBV6-1,TRBJ1-2,NA,15,NA,TGTGCCAGCAGTGCCCGGGAAAGGGGTCTCTATGGCTACACCTTC,CASSARERGLYGYTF
TRBV7-9,TRBJ1-1,NA,18,NA,TGTGCCAGCAGCTTAGTAGGAACGGGAGTTGCTGGGGACACTGAAACTTTCTTT,CASSLVGTGVAGDTETFF
TRBV6-1,TRBJ2-3,NA,15,NA,TGTGCCAGCAGTGCCTTCGGACAGGGAGGGCAGCCCCAGTATTTT,CASSAFGQGGQPQYF
TRBV12-3/TRBV12-4,TRBJ2-1,NA,15,TRBD2,TGTGCCAGCAGGGACGGACTAGTGGTCTACAATGAGCAGTTCTTC,CASRDGLVVYNEQFF
TRBV11-2,TRBJ2-3,many,15,NA,TGTGCCAGCAGCTTGAGCGGAACGAGCACAGATACGCAGTATTTT,CASSLSGTSTDTQYF
TRBV10-1,TRBJ2-7,NA,12,NA,TGCGTCAACAGTGGAGTATCCCACGAGCAGTACTTC,CVNSGVSHEQYF
TRBV12-3/TRBV12-4,TRBJ1-3,many,16,TRBD1,TGTGCCAGCAGTTCCGACAGGGGGGCAGCCGGGAACACCATATATTTT,CASSSDRGAAGNTIYF
TRBV6-1,TRBJ2-2,NA,15,NA,TGTGCCAGCAATAAGGAGCCGGCGAGAACCGGGGAGCTGTTTTTT,CASNKEPARTGELFF
TRBV6-1,TRBJ1-1,NA,13,TRBD1,TGTGCCAGCAAAGGGACAGTGAAAACTGAAGCTTTCTTT,CASKGTVKTEAFF
TRBV12-3/TRBV12-4,TRBJ2-3,few,14,NA,TGTGCCAGCAGTCGCCTCCCTGGGGGGGATACGCAGTATTTT,CASSRLPGGDTQYF
TRBV11-3,TRBJ2-1,many,14,NA,TGTGCCAGCAGCTTAGCCCTCAGTTACAATGAGCAGTTCTTC,CASSLALSYNEQFF
TRBV6-6,TRBJ2-7,many,14,NA,TGTGCCAGCAGAGGTGCTATAGGACCCTACGAGCAGTACTTC,CASRGAIGPYEQYF
TRBV7-9,TRBJ2-1,NA,14,TRBD1,TGTGCCAGCAGCTTAACAGGGGGACATAATGAGCAGTTCTTC,CASSLTGGHNEQFF
TRBV12-3/TRBV12-4,TRBJ2-7,many,15,NA,TGTGCCAGCAGTTTAGAGTCTTCGCCTTCCTACGAGCAGTACTTC,CASSLESSPSYEQYF